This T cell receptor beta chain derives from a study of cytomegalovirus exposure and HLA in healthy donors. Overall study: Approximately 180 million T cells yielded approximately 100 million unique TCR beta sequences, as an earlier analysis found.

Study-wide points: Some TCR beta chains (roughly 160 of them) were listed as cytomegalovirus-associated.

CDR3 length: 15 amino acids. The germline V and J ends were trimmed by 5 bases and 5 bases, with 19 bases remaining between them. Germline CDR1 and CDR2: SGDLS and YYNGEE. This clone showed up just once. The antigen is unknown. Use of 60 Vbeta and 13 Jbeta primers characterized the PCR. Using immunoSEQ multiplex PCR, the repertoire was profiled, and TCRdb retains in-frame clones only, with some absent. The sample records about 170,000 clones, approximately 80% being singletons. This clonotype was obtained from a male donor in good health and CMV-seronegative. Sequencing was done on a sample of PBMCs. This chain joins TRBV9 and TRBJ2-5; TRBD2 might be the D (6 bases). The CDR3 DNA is TGTGCCAGCAGTCTGACCGGGACGGAGGGGGAGACCCAGTACTTC. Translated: CASSLTGTEGETQYF.